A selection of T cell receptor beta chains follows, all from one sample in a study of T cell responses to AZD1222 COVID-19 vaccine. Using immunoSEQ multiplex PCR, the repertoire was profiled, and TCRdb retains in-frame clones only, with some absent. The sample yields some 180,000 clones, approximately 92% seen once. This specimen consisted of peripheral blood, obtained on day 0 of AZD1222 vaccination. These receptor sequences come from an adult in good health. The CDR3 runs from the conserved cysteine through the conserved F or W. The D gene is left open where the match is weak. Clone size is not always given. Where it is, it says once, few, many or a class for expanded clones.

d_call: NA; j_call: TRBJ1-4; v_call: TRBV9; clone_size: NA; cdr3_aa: CASSAQVGGTNEKLFF; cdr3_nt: TGTGCCAGCAGCGCCCAAGTGGGGGGAACTAATGAAAAACTGTTTTTT
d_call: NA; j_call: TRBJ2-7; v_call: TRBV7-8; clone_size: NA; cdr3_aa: CASSLRGAKNSYEQYF; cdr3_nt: TGTGCCAGCAGCTTACGGGGGGCTAAGAACTCCTACGAGCAGTACTTC
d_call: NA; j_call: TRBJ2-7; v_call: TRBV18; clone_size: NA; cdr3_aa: CASSPVEEVGIVEQYF; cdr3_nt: TGTGCCAGCTCACCGGTGGAGGAGGTCGGGATAGTGGAGCAGTACTTC
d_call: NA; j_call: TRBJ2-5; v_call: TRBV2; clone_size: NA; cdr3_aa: CASSRQRQETQYF; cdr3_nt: TGTGCCAGCAGTCGGCAGCGCCAAGAGACCCAGTACTTC
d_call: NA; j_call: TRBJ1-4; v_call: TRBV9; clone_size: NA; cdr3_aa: CASSFKTGTNEKLFF; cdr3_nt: TGTGCCAGCAGCTTCAAGACAGGAACTAATGAAAAACTGTTTTTT
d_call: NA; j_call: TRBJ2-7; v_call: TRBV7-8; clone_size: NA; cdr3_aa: CASSLYLGRASYEQYF; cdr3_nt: TGTGCCAGCAGCTTATATTTGGGCAGGGCCTCCTACGAGCAGTACTTC
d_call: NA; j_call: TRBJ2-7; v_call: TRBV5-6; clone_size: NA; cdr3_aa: CASSGGVGEQYF; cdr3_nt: TGTGCCAGCAGCGGGGGTGTGGGTGAGCAGTACTTC
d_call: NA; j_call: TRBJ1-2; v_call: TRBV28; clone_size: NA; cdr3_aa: CASSFPAWGGDYGYTF; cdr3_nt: TGTGCCAGCAGTTTCCCGGCGTGGGGGGGCGACTATGGCTACACCTTC
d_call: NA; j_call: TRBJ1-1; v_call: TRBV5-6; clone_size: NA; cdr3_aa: CASSYGQPEAFF; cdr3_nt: TGTGCCAGCAGCTACGGACAGCCTGAAGCTTTCTTT
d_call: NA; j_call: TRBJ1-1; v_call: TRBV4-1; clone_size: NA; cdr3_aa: CASSQDRGGNTEAFF; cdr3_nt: TGCGCCAGCAGCCAAGATCGGGGTGGGAACACTGAAGCTTTCTTT
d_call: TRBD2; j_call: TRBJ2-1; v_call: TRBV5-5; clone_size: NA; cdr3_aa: CASSSSGGDNEQFF; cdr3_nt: TGTGCCAGCAGCTCAAGCGGGGGAGACAATGAGCAGTTCTTC
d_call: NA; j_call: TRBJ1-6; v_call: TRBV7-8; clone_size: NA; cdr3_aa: CASSAGQGGSPLHF; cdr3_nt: TGTGCCAGTTCCGCTGGCCAGGGAGGTTCACCCCTCCACTTT
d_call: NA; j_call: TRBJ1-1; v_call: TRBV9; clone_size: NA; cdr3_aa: CASSLRPGQNTEAFF; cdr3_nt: TGTGCCAGCAGCCTTCGCCCGGGACAGAACACTGAAGCTTTCTTT
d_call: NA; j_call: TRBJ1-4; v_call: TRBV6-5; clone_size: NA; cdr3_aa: CASSYDSTLGEKLFF; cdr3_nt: TGTGCCAGCAGTTACGACTCGACCTTGGGGGAAAAACTGTTTTTT
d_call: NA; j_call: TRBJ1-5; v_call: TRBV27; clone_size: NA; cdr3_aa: CATQTGNQPQHF; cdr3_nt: TGTGCCACCCAGACAGGCAATCAGCCCCAGCATTTT
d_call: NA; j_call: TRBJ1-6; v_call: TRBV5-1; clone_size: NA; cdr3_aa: CASSMTGAQGSPLHF; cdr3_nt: TGCGCCAGCAGCATGACAGGCGCCCAGGGTTCACCCCTCCACTTT
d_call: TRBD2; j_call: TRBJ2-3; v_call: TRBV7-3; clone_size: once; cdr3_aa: CASSLGGDPLYF; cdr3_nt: TGTGCCAGCAGCTTGGGAGGGGACCCTCTGTATTTT
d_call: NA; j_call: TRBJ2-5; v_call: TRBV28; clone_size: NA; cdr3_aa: CASSLFAGGAGETQYF; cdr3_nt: TGTGCCAGCAGTTTATTTGCCGGGGGCGCGGGGGAGACCCAGTACTTC
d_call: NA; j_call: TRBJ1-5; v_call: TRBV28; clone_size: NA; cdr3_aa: CASSLGRNQPQHF; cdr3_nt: TGTGCCAGCAGTTTAGGGCGAAATCAGCCCCAGCATTTT
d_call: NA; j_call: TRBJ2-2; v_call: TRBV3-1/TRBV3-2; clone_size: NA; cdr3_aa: CASSQFGTGDTGELFF; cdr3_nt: TGTGCCAGCAGCCAATTCGGAACTGGGGACACCGGGGAGCTGTTTTTT
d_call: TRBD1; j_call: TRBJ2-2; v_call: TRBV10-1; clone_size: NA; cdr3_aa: CASSPWDRTGTGELFF; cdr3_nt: TGCGCCAGCAGTCCTTGGGACAGGACGGGGACCGGGGAGCTGTTTTTT
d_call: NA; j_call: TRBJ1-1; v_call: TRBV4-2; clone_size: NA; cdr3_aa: CASSQDPAGRTEAFF; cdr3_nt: TGTGCCAGCAGCCAAGATCCGGCAGGGCGGACTGAAGCTTTCTTT
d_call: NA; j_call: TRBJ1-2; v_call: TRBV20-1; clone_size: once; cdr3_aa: CSASDRIGYTF; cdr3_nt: TGCAGTGCTAGTGACAGGATAGGCTACACCTTC